A single sample is the source of the 14 T cell receptor beta chains below, sequenced in a study of beta chain features in type 1 diabetes. Expressed TCRB transcripts got sequenced, as all isolated RNA was reverse transcribed. The data were produced by immunoSEQ multiplex PCR, yet TCRdb's version contains in-frame clones alone and is incomplete. The sample lists some 150,000 clones, over 8.5% seen once, with under 2.5% in the top ten. The sample comprised central memory CD4+ T cells from blood. These receptors originate from a young man in good health.

CDR3 nucleotide sequence: TGTGCCAGCACAAAGGACAGGGATGACTATGGCTACACCTTC. Protein sequence: CASTKDRDDYGYTF. The genes are TRBV2 and TRBJ1-2; 8 nucleotides agree with TRBD1. V lost 7 bases, J lost 3 bases, and 7 bases stayed unmatched. This CDR3 spans 14 amino acids. The germline gives CDR1 SNHLY, CDR2 FYNNEI.

The rearrangement joins TRBV29-1 to TRBJ2-7; possible D gene TRBD1, 7 bases. CDR3 length: 14 amino acids. Germline CDR1 SQVTM, CDR2 ANQGSEA. The V end was cut by 8 bases, the J end by 0 bases, with 17 bases between. The CDR3 loop is CSFQGGTSSYEQYF. The CDR3 region has the DNA TGCAGCTTCCAGGGGGGTACGAGCTCCTACGAGCAGTACTTC.

This clone has more than one count but fewer than ten. The chain recombines TRBV5-1 with TRBJ1-1, with TRBD1 matching 7 bases. The germline CDR1 and CDR2 sequences are SGHRS and YFSETQ. The CDR3 is made up of 13 amino acids. The ends lost 4 bases at V and 6 bases at J; junction bases unmatched: 6. The CDR3 loop is CASSPTGDAEAFF. CDR3 in DNA: TGCGCCAGCAGCCCCACAGGGGACGCTGAAGCTTTCTTT.

In its sample, this clone was seen a few times. Other DNA variants within this sample encode the same CDR3. The chain combines TRBV7-2 with TRBJ1-5; D remains unclear. From germline, CDR1 is SGHTA and CDR2 FQGNSA. The CDR3 is 13 amino acids. Trimming pared 2 bases from V and 3 bases from J, leaving 5 bases between. CDR3: CASSLNPNQPQHF. DNA for the CDR3: TGTGCCAGCAGCTTAAACCCCAATCAGCCCCAGCATTTT.

The genes are TRBV4-3 and TRBJ2-1, with D unclear. Germline values: CDR1 LGHNA, CDR2 YSLEER. V lost 4 bases and J lost 3, with 7 bases in between. The CDR3 consists of 13 residues. DNA for the CDR3: TGCGCCAGCAGCCGATACAACTACAATGAGCAGTTCTTC. This encodes CASSRYNYNEQFF.

This clone was seen a handful of times. The chain is built from TRBV28 and TRBJ1-5; no reliable D call. CDR1 and CDR2 (germline): MDHEN, SYDVKM. V lost 7 bases and J 3 bases, leaving 7 bases between the germline ends. This CDR3 is 12 amino acids long. The CDR3 nucleotides read TGTGCCAGCAATAAAATCAATCAGCCCCAGCATTTT. Protein product: CASNKINQPQHF.

The chain has TRBV18 and TRBJ2-6, with unresolved D. The CDR3 length is 19 residues. CDR1 KGHSH and CDR2 LQKENI come from the germline V gene. With 2 bases removed from V and 0 bases from J, the gap between germline ends came to 17 bases. The DNA of the CDR3 is TGTGCCAGCTCACCATCTCAGGTCTCACAGTTCTCTGGGGCCAACGTCCTGACTTTC. Amino acids: CASSPSQVSQFSGANVLTF. Full variable domain (outside the CDR3, taken from reference TRBV18 and TRBJ2-6): NAGVMQNPRHLVRRRGQEARLRCSPMKGHSHVYWYRQLPEEGLKFMVYLQKENIIDESGMPKERFSAEFPKEGPSILRIQQVVRGDSAAYFCASSPSQVSQFSGANVLTFGAGSRLTVL.

This clone was found a few times. It differs at one base from a far larger clone, so likely a read error. The CDR3 loop reads CARSALLAGGTDTQYF. Here the CDR3 DNA reads TGTGCCCGCAGCGCGCTACTAGCGGGGGGAACAGATACGCAGTATTTT. The gene calls are TRBV9 and TRBJ2-3; 12 positions match TRBD2. The germline gives CDR1 SGDLS, CDR2 YYNGEE. CDR3 size: 16 residues.

V usage is TRBV6-5 and J usage is TRBJ1-5; D might be TRBD1 (5 bases). CDR1 MNHEY and CDR2 SVGAGI come from the germline V gene. The CDR3 has 13 amino acids. CDR3 protein: CASAGALGMPQHF. For the CDR3, the DNA is TGTGCAAGCGCCGGGGCCCTAGGAATGCCCCAGCATTTT.

This clone was detected only a few times. The genes are TRBV7-3 and TRBJ2-5, with 8 bases fitting TRBD1. The germline gives CDR1 SGHTA, CDR2 FQGTGA. This CDR3 comprises 15 residues. Trimming removed 5 bases from V and 5 bases from J; junction bases left unmatched: 10. The CDR3: CASSATGAVGETQYF. The DNA for the CDR3 is TGTGCCAGCAGCGCGACAGGGGCTGTGGGGGAGACCCAGTACTTC.

The chain carries TRBV7-2 and TRBJ2-7; possibly TRBD2 for D (6 bases). V was shortened by 3 bases and J by 0 bases, with 9 bases between the two germline ends. The CDR3 runs 14 residues. Germline-derived CDR1 and CDR2 are SGHTA and FQGNSA. The CDR3 is CASSLMRGSYEQYF. The CDR3, as DNA: TGTGCCAGCAGCTTGATGCGGGGCTCCTACGAGCAGTACTTC. Supplemented by reference TRBV7-2 and TRBJ2-7, the full variable domain reads GAGVSQSPSNKVTEKGKDVELRCDPISGHTALYWYRQSLGQGLEFLIYFQGNSAPDKSGLPSDRFSAERTGGSVSTLTIQRTQQEDSAVYLCASSLMRGSYEQYFGPGTRLTVT.

The V and J genes are TRBV11-1 and TRBJ2-7; D remains ambiguous. The germline V gene encodes CDR1 SGHAT and CDR2 FQDESV (reference sequence). V dropped 3 bases and J dropped 6 bases, with 12 bases sitting between them. The CDR3 runs 13 residues. The CDR3 loop reads CASSFGPVGEQYF. For the CDR3, the DNA is TGTGCCAGCAGCTTTGGCCCTGTGGGCGAGCAGTACTTC. Full variable domain (rest looked up from reference TRBV11-1 and TRBJ2-7): EAEVAQSPRYKITEKSQAVAFWCDPISGHATLYWYRQILGQGPELLVQFQDESVVDDSQLPKDRFSAERLKGVDSTLKIQPAELGDSAMYLCASSFGPVGEQYFGPGTRLTVT.

This clone occurred many times. The chain carries TRBV4-3 and TRBJ2-1; 7 nucleotides match TRBD1. From germline, CDR1 is LGHNA and CDR2 YSLEER. The CDR3 is 17 amino acids. V shed 0 bases and J 0 bases; nucleotides not matched to a gene: 5. The CDR3 nucleotides are TGCGCCAGCAGCCAAGATCGACAGGGTTTCTCCTACAATGAGCAGTTCTTC. Its protein product is CASSQDRQGFSYNEQFF.

This clone appeared a few times. V gene TRBV29-1 combines with J gene TRBJ1-4, with D perhaps matching TRBD1 (5 bases). The CDR3 totals 12 residues. The V end was cut by 5 bases, the J end by 7 bases, with 11 bases between. The V gene's germline CDR1 is SQVTM and CDR2 ANQGSEA. CDR3 residues: CSVQGLGEKLFF. The CDR3 DNA reads as TGCAGCGTTCAGGGCCTGGGTGAAAAACTGTTTTTT. Supplemented by reference TRBV29-1 and TRBJ1-4, the full variable domain reads SAVISQKPSRDICQRGTSLTIQCQVDSQVTMMFWYRQQPGQSLTLIATANQGSEATYESGFVIDKFPISRPNLTFSTLTVSNMSPEDSSIYLCSVQGLGEKLFFGSGTQLSVL.